These 16 T cell receptor beta chains originate from one sample sequenced in a study of blood T cells in healthy people across ages. A J-beta primer mix and a sample-barcoded 5' primer were used in a second PCR of roughly 6 to 12 cycles. From the 5' RACE reads, TCRdb called clonotypes with MiXCR, one entry per CDR3 protein. This table has more than 800,000 distinct CDR3 sequences, 45% appearing once. The sample consisted of blood. Receptors were obtained from a woman aged 55-69 years in good health.

This clonotype occurred a few times. This chain connects TRBV3-1 to TRBJ2-3, with D maybe TRBD1 (6 bases). Trimming removed 1 base from V and 3 bases from J, with 11 bases in between. This CDR3 spans 15 amino acids. Germline V lookup: CDR1 LGHDT, CDR2 YNNKEL (reference sequence). The CDR3 coding sequence is TGTGCCAGCAGCCAAGCCAGGGGTAGGACAGATACGCAGTATTTT. Its translation: CASSQARGRTDTQYF.

The genes are TRBV9 and TRBJ1-2, with TRBD1 identical over 10 bases. The germline V gene encodes CDR1 SGDLS and CDR2 YYNGEE. The V and J ends lost 1 base and 6 bases, in that order; junction bases with no gene match: 9. This CDR3 has 16 residues. The CDR3 DNA sequence: TGTGCCAGCAGCGTACCACCGGGACAGGGGTTCCATGGCTACACCTTC. Translation gives CASSVPPGQGFHGYTF.

About this clonotype itself: A much larger clone sits a single nucleotide away, making a read error possible. CDR3 region: CTSSQPSGEQYF. Written as DNA, the CDR3 is TGTACCAGCAGCCAGCCCTCCGGCGAGCAGTACTTC. The V gene is TRBV3-1, the J gene TRBJ2-5; D remains unclear. The DNA end is more similar to TRBJ2-7, so the J call may be wrong. CDR3 length: 12 amino acids. Germline V CDR1 and CDR2: LGHDT, YNNKEL (reference sequence).

V and J are TRBV5-1 and TRBJ2-6, with D possibly being TRBD1 or TRBD2 (5 bases each). The CDR3 sequence is 15 residues long. The germline CDR1 and CDR2 sequences are SGHRS and YFSETQ. With 1 base removed from V and 4 bases from J, the gap between germline ends came to 9 bases. As DNA, the CDR3 is TGCGCCAGCAGCTTGTCCGGGGACGGGGCCAACGTCCTGACTTTC. This encodes CASSLSGDGANVLTF.

The chain recombines TRBV6-6 with TRBJ2-3, with D tentatively TRBD2 (6 bases). Germline assignment: CDR1 MNHNY and CDR2 SVGAGI (reference sequence). V lost 2 bases, J lost 11 bases, and 14 bases lay in between. The CDR3 length is 13 residues. The CDR3 DNA reads TGTGCCAGCAGTTACCGGGCGCGGGAAGGGCAGTATTTT. This sequence encodes CASSYRAREGQYF.

The table lists this clonotype with a few counts. V is TRBV6-6 and J is TRBJ1-4; a possible D gene is TRBD1 (6 bases). CDR1 and CDR2 from the germline V gene are MNHNY and SVGAGI (reference sequence). There are 15 residues in the CDR3. Trimming shortened V by 6 bases and J by 7 bases, and 18 bases separated the two germline ends. The CDR3 reads CASRPDRPVSEKLFF. For the CDR3, the DNA is TGTGCCAGCAGGCCAGACAGGCCCGTATCTGAAAAACTGTTTTTT.

Concerning this clonotype itself: Relative to the germline gene, one junction end is altered; a read error may explain this. This sequence joins TRBV20-1 and TRBJ2-3, with D possibly TRBD2 on 5 matching bases. The CDR3 sequence is 12 residues long. CDR1 and CDR2 from the germline V gene are DFQATT and SNEGSKA (reference sequence). The CDR3 DNA sequence: TGCGGTGCTAGAGAAAGAGACTACCAGAAGTATTTT. This gives the protein CGARERDYQKYF.

The chain has TRBV20-1 and TRBJ2-3; tentative D call: TRBD2 (6 bases). The V gene lost 5 bases and the J gene lost 5 bases, with 29 bases spanning the gap. Germline CDR1 reads DFQATT; CDR2 reads SNEGSKA (reference sequence). This CDR3 is built from 18 residues. As DNA, the CDR3 is TGCAGTGCTTCCGCAGAGGACTCACACCGGGAGTGGATAGATACGCAGTATTTT. Its translation: CSASAEDSHREWIDTQYF.

V is TRBV5-1 and J is TRBJ2-1; 9 bases are shared with TRBD2. This CDR3 contains 15 residues. Per germline, CDR1 SGHRS and CDR2 YFSETQ. The V and J ends lost 0 bases and 6 bases, in that order; junction bases with no gene match: 4. The CDR3 region is CASSLVAGVINEQFF. The CDR3 bases are TGCGCCAGCAGCTTGGTAGCGGGAGTGATCAATGAGCAGTTCTTC.

The chain links TRBV6-2 or TRBV6-3 to TRBJ2-6, with 9 bases matching TRBD1. The CDR3 has 21 residues. The ends lost 0 bases at V and 2 bases at J; junction bases unmatched: 14. Germline loops: CDR1 MNHEY, CDR2 SVGEGT. The DNA for the CDR3 is TGTGCCAGCAGTTACTCGGACTTACCTGGGGACAGGGCGACTGGGGCCAACGTCCTGACTTTC. Encoded protein: CASSYSDLPGDRATGANVLTF.

This clonotype has a handful of counts. The gene calls are TRBV5-1 and TRBJ1-2, with D unresolved. The germline V gene has CDR1 SGHRS and CDR2 YFSETQ. CDR3 size: 14 residues. Trimming left V 0 bases short and J 9 bases short, with 15 bases between. The CDR3 bases are TGCGCCAGCAGCTTGGGTTCCTACCCAGGTCGCTACACCTTC. Its translation: CASSLGSYPGRYTF.

This chain uses TRBV5-4 with TRBJ2-5, with D tentatively TRBD1 (5 bases). The end of the DNA aligns better with TRBJ2-7, so the J call may be wrong. CDR1 and CDR2 (germline): SGHNT, YYREEE (reference sequence). The CDR3 runs to 12 residues. For the CDR3, the DNA is TGTGCCAGCAGCACAGGACGGAACGAGCAGTACTTC. It encodes CASSTGRNEQYF.

On this clonotype itself: At one of its ends the junction is not consistent with the germline gene, which may arise from a read error. The gene calls are TRBV7-6 and TRBJ2-5; the D is unclear. This CDR3 is 12 amino acids long. From germline, CDR1 is SGHVS and CDR2 FNYEAQ. CDR3 protein: CASSTPQGTQYF. CDR3 coding DNA: TGTGCCAGCAGCACCCCCCAAGGGACCCAGTACTTC. Drawing the rest from reference TRBV7-6 and TRBJ2-5, the complete variable domain is GAGVSQSPRYKVTKRGQDVALRCDPISGHVSLYWYRQALGQGPEFLTYFNYEAQQDKSGLPNDRFSAERPEGSISTLTIQRTEQRDSAMYRCASSTPQGTQYFGPGTRLLVL.

The gene calls are TRBV5-1 and TRBJ1-2; no firm D call. The CDR3 length is 15 residues. Trimming pared 4 bases from V and 8 bases from J, leaving 21 bases between. Germline V gene lookup returns CDR1 SGHRS and CDR2 YFSETQ. CDR3 amino acids: CASSATGLGSNGYTF. CDR3 DNA: TGCGCCAGCAGCGCAACGGGGTTGGGTAGCAACGGCTACACCTTC. Using reference TRBV5-1 and TRBJ1-2 for the parts outside the CDR3, the full variable domain is KAGVTQTPRYLIKTRGQQVTLSCSPISGHRSVSWYQQTPGQGLQFLFEYFSETQRNKGNFPGRFSGRQFSNSRSEMNVSTLELGDSALYLCASSATGLGSNGYTFGSGTRLTVV.

The CDR3 loop is CASSSLPGTSGRIPGQFF. The DNA of the CDR3 is TGTGCCAGCAGCTCACTCCCCGGGACTAGCGGGAGGATCCCTGGGCAGTTCTTC. This chain uses TRBV11-2 with TRBJ2-1; TRBD2 matches 15 bases. J was trimmed by 12 bases and V by 4 bases; bases with no gene match: 16. This CDR3 comprises 18 residues. CDR1 is SGHAT, CDR2 FQNNGV, per germline.

The rearrangement uses TRBV6-1 and TRBJ2-7; a weak D match, TRBD2 (7 bases). The CDR3 has 13 amino acids. Trimming took off 7 bases at V and 4 bases at J, with 14 bases between the two ends. CDR1 is MNHNS and CDR2 is SASEGT in the germline V gene. The CDR3 bases are TGTGCCAGCATCGAGCGGGACAAGTACGAGCAGTACTTC. Encoded protein: CASIERDKYEQYF.